The source of this T cell receptor (beta chain) is a study of T cell responses to AZD1222 COVID-19 vaccine. Study results and limitations: Donors skewed white British and female; clonal diversity was possibly underestimated. Repertoire sampling was restricted to post-peak T cell response timepoints.

The protocol was immunoSEQ multiplex PCR, while the TCRdb copy is restricted to in-frame clones and leaves out a portion. Of approximately 28,000 clones listed, approximately 88% are singletons. Researchers grouped second doses given at about 4 or about 12 weeks into one pool. The CDR3 extends over 16 amino acids. The trim removed 3 bases at V and 3 bases at J, leaving 5 bases unmatched. Per germline, CDR1 LGHNA and CDR2 YNFKEQ. About this clone: Its antigen is currently unknown.

The sample was peripheral blood, taken 28 days after the second AZD1222 dose. This sequence originates from an adult who received the AZD1222 COVID-19 vaccine. V usage is TRBV4-2 and J usage is TRBJ2-3; 11 nucleotides match TRBD2. Here the CDR3 DNA reads TGTGCCAGCAGCCAGGCCCCTAGCGGGGGGACAGATACGCAGTATTTT. Residues: CASSQAPSGGTDTQYF.